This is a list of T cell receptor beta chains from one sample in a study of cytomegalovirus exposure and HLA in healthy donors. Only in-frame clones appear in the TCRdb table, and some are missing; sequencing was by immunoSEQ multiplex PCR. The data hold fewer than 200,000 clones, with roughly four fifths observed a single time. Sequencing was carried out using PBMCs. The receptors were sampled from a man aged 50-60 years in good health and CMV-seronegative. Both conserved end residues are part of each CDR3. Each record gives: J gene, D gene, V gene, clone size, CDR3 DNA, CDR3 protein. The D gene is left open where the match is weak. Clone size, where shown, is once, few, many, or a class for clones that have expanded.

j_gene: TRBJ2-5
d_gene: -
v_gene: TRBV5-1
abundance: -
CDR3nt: TGCGCCAGCAGCGATACATTTCAAGAGACCCAGTACTTC
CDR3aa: CASSDTFQETQYF

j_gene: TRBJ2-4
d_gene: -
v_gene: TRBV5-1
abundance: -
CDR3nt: TGCGCCAGCAGCTTGAGCCACGTCGCAGGCGCCAAAAACATTCAGTACTTC
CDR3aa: CASSLSHVAGAKNIQYF

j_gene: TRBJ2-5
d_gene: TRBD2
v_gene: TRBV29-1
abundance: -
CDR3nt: TGCAGCGCGACTAGCGGGGGCCGGGACAGAAAGTACTTC
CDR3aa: CSATSGGRDRKYF

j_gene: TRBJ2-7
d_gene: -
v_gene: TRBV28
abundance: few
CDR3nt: TGTGCCGTACTGGACAGCACCTACGAGCAGTACTTC
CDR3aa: CAVLDSTYEQYF

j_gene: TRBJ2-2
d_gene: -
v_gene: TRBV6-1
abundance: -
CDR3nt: TGTGCCAGCAGTGATGTGTCCCGGGGTCGTGGCGGGGAGCTGTTTTTT
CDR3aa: CASSDVSRGRGGELFF

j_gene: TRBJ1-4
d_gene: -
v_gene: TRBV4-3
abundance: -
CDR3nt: TGCGCCAGCAGCCAGAAGAGAGGGATCGAGGAAAAACTGTTTTTT
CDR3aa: CASSQKRGIEEKLFF

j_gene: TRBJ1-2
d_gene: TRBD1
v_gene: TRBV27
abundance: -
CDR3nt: TGTGCCAGCAGTTTCCGTTCGGGACAGGTGCATTTATATGGCTACACCTTC
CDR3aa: CASSFRSGQVHLYGYTF

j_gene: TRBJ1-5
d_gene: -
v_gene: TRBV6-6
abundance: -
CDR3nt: TGTGCCAGCAGTTACTATCAGGGGAGTACTCAGCCCCAGCATTTT
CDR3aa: CASSYYQGSTQPQHF

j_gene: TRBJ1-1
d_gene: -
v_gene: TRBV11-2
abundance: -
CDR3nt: TGTGCCAGCAGCCCGCGACAGACCCTCGGCACTGAAGCTTTCTTT
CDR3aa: CASSPRQTLGTEAFF

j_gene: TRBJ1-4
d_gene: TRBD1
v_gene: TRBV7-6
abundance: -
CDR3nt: TGTGCCAGCAGCGCCACAGGGGATAGGTCTAATGAAAAACTGTTTTTT
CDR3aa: CASSATGDRSNEKLFF

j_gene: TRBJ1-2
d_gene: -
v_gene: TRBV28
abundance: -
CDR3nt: TGTGCCAGCGGTCCAAGCTTCCGCGCCGATGGCTACACCTTC
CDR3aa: CASGPSFRADGYTF

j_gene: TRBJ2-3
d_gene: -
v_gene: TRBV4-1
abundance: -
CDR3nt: TGCGCCAGCAGCCAAGACCGAACTAGCACAGATACGCAGTATTTT
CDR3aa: CASSQDRTSTDTQYF

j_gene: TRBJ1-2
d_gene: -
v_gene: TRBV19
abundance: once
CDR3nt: TGTGCCAGTGGCCGACAGACTAACTATGGCTACACCTTC
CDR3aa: CASGRQTNYGYTF

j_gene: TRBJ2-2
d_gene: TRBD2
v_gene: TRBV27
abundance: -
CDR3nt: TGTGCCAGCGGGAGGGGTAGCACCGGGGAGCTGTTTTTT
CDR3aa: CASGRGSTGELFF

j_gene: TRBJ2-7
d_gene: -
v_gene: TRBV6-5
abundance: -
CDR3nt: TGTGCCAGCAGCAGGGCGTACGAGCAGTACTTC
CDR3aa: CASSRAYEQYF

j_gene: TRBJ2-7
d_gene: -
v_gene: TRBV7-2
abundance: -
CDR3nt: TGTGCCAGCAGCTTAGGGCCCATTTACGAGCAGTACTTC
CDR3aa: CASSLGPIYEQYF

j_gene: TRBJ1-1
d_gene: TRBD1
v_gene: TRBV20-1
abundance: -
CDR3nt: TGCAACCGGGACAGAGTTCATGAAGCTTTCTTT
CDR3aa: CNRDRVHEAFF

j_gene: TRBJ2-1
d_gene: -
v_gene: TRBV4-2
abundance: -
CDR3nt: TGTGCCAGCAGCCAAGAGTCGTTGGGGCGTAGCTCCTGCAATGAGCAGTTCTTC
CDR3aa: CASSQESLGRSSCNEQFF

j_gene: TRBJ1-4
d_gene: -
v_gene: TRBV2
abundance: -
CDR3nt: TGTGCCAGCAGACCTACTTCAACTAATGAAAAACTGTTTTTT
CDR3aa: CASRPTSTNEKLFF

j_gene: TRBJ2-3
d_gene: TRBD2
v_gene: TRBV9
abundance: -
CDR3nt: TGTGCCAGCAGCGTTAGCGGGACCACAGATACGCAGTATTTT
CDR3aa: CASSVSGTTDTQYF

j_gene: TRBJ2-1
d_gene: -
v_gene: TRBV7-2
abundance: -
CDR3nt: TGTGCCAGCAGCTGGCAGGGGTACAATGAGCAGTTCTTC
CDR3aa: CASSWQGYNEQFF

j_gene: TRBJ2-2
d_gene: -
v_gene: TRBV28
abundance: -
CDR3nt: TGTGCCAGCAGGGGCCGGATCACCGGGGAGCTGTTTTTT
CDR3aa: CASRGRITGELFF

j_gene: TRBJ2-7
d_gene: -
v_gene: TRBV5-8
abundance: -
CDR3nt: TGTGCCAGCAGCTTGGCCGGGGTCCCCAACTACGAGCAGTACTTC
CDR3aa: CASSLAGVPNYEQYF

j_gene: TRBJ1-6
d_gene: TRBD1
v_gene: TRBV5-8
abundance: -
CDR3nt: TGTGCCAGCTCCCTAGGACAGGGGGCTAGTTCACCCCTCCACTTT
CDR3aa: CASSLGQGASSPLHF

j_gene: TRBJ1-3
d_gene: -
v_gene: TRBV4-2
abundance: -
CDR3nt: TGTGCCAGCAGCCAAGGGGAGGGGAGCTCTGGAAACACCATATATTTT
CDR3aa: CASSQGEGSSGNTIYF

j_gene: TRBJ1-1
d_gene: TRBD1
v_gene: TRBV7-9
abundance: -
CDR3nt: TGTGCCAGCAGCTTATTTCCCGACAGGGGGAACACTGAAGCTTTCTTT
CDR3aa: CASSLFPDRGNTEAFF

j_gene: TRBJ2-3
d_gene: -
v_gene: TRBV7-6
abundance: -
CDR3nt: TGTGCCAGCAGCTTGGCTCGACCGGGAAGTACGCAGTATTTT
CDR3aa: CASSLARPGSTQYF

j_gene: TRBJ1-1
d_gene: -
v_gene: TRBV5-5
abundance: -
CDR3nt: TGTGCCAGCAGCTTGGCGGGCAGGGCAACGAACACTGAAGCTTTCTTT
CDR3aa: CASSLAGRATNTEAFF

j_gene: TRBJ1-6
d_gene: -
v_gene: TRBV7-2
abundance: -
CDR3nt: TGTGCCAGCAGCTTACAGATATATAATTCACCCCTCCACTTT
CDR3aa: CASSLQIYNSPLHF

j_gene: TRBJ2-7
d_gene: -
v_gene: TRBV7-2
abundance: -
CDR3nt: TGTGCCAGCAGCCTAGACTTGCGGGTGCAGTACTTC
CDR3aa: CASSLDLRVQYF

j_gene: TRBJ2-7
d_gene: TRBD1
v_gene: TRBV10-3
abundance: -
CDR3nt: TGTGCCATCAGTGTTGACAGGGGTCCCTACGAGCAGTACTTC
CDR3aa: CAISVDRGPYEQYF

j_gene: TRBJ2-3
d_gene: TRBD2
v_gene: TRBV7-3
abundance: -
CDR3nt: TGTGCCAGCAGCCTCGGACTAGCGCCAGATACGCAGTATTTT
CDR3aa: CASSLGLAPDTQYF

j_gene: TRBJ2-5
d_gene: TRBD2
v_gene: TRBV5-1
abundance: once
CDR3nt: TGCGCCAGCAGCTTGTTTGTGACTAGCGGTCAAGAGACCCAGTACTTC
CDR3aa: CASSLFVTSGQETQYF

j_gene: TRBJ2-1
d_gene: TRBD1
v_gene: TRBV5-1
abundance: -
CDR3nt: TGCGCCAGCAGCGGGACAGGGGTACTGGAGCAGTTCTTC
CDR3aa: CASSGTGVLEQFF

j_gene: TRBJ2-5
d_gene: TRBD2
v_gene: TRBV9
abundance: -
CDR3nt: TGTGCCAGCAGCGTAGCTAGCGGGGGCCGGGAGACCCAGTACTTC
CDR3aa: CASSVASGGRETQYF

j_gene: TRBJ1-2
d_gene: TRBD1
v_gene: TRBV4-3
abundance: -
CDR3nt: TGCGCCAGCACCCACCAGTTCAGGGGGAGGAGAAATGGCTACACCTTC
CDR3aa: CASTHQFRGRRNGYTF

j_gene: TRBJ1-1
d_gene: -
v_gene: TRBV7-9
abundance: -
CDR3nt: TGTTCCAGCAGCCACAGACAGGTAGAGAACACTGAAGCTTTCTTT
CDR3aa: CSSSHRQVENTEAFF

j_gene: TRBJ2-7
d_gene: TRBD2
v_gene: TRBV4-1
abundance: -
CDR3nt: TGCGCCAGCAGCCAAGGTCTAGCGGGTTTATCCTACGAGCAGTACTTC
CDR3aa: CASSQGLAGLSYEQYF

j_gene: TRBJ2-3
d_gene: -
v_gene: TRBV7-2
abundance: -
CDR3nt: TGTGCCAGCAGCTCTTTTCTAGCAGGAGATACGCAGTATTTT
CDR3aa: CASSSFLAGDTQYF

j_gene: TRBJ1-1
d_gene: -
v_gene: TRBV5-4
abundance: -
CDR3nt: TGTGCCAGCAGCGTAGAACAGCACATGAACACTGAAGCTTTCTTT
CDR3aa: CASSVEQHMNTEAFF

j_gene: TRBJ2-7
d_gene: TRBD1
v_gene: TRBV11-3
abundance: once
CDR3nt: TGTGCCAGCAGCTTAGCACAGGGGTACGAGCAGTACTTC
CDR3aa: CASSLAQGYEQYF

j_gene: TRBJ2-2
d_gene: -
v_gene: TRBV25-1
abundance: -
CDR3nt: TGTGCCAGCAGGGCCGGGGACTCGGCCGGGGAGCTGTTTTTT
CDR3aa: CASRAGDSAGELFF

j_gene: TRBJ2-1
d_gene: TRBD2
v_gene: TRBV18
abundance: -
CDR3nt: TGTGCCAGCTCACTACCGACTAGCGGGGGGGATTACAATGAGCAGTTCTTC
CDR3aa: CASSLPTSGGDYNEQFF

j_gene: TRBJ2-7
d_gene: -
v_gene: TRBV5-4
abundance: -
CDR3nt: TGTGCCAGCAGCTTGGGCGGTCCCTTGTCCTACGAGCAGTACTTC
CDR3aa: CASSLGGPLSYEQYF

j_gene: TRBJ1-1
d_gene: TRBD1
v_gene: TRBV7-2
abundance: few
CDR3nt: TGTGCCAGCAGCCTTTGGACAGGGGGCGCGACTGAAGCTTTCTTT
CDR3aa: CASSLWTGGATEAFF

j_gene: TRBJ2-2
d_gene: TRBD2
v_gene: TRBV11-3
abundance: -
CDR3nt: TGTGCCAGCAAGACTAGCGGTAACACCGGGGAGCTGTTTTTT
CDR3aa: CASKTSGNTGELFF

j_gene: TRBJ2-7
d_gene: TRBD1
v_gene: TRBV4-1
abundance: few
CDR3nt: TGCGCCAGCAGCCAGGGACAGGGAAAGGGCGAGCAGTACTTC
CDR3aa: CASSQGQGKGEQYF

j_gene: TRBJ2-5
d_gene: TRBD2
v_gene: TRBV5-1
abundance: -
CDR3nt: TGCGCCAGCAGCTTGACTAGCGGCCAAGAGACCCAGTACTTC
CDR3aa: CASSLTSGQETQYF